Following are 15 T cell receptor beta chains from one sample sequenced in a study of blood T cell repertoires in COVID-19. The data were produced by immunoSEQ multiplex PCR, yet TCRdb's version contains in-frame clones alone and is incomplete. Among 75,000 to 100,000 clones listed, around nine tenths were seen once. The sequenced sample was peripheral blood. The receptor source for this set is a human donor in a cohort sampled during active COVID-19.

The chain has TRBV6-5 and TRBJ2-7, with a weak D call TRBD2 (6 bases). Per the germline V gene, CDR1 is MNHEY and CDR2 is SVGAGI. Trimming shortened V by 2 bases and J by 3 bases, and 8 bases separated the two germline ends. The CDR3 length is 13 residues. The CDR3 is CASSYRGVYEQYF. DNA for the CDR3: TGTGCCAGCAGTTACCGCGGGGTCTACGAGCAGTACTTC.

V gene TRBV30 combines with J gene TRBJ2-7, with 12 bases matching TRBD2. The CDR3 is 15 amino acids. With V trimmed by 2 bases and J by 2 bases, 4 bases remained unmatched. The germline CDR1 and CDR2 sequences are GTSNPN and SVGIG (reference sequence). The CDR3 protein is CAWSPRLAGAYEQYF. As DNA, the CDR3 is TGTGCCTGGAGTCCGAGACTAGCGGGGGCCTACGAGCAGTACTTC.

The V call is TRBV29-1, the J call TRBJ1-1; 7 bases map to TRBD1. Looked up from germline, CDR1 is SQVTM and CDR2 is ANQGSEA. The CDR3 extends over 14 amino acids. The ends lost 6 bases at V and 11 bases at J; junction bases unmatched: 18. Written as DNA, the CDR3 is TGCAGCGTGATATTCCGGGACAGTACTACCGTTGCTTTCTTT. It codes for CSVIFRDSTTVAFF.

The CDR3: CASSYDRGGSYEQYF. The CDR3 bases are TGTGCCAGCAGTTACGACAGGGGGGGCTCCTACGAGCAGTACTTC. The chain links TRBV6-6 to TRBJ2-7; the match to TRBD1 covers 9 bases. The CDR3 covers 15 residues. J gave up 0 bases and V 2 bases, and 2 bases lay outside the gene matches. CDR1 is MNHNY and CDR2 is SVGAGI in the germline V gene (reference sequence).

This clone turned up a few times. The rearrangement uses TRBV19 and TRBJ1-5; 10 bases agree with TRBD1. After removal of 6 bases from V and 0 bases from J, the junction contained 8 bases not matched to a gene. The CDR3 extends over 17 amino acids. Germline lookup yields CDR1 LNHDA and CDR2 SQIVND (reference sequence). The CDR3, as DNA: TGTGCCAGTAGCAGCTCCGGGACAGGGGTTAGCAATCAGCCCCAGCATTTT. Translated: CASSSSGTGVSNQPQHF.

The chain joins TRBV3-1 (or the pseudogene TRBV3-2) to TRBJ2-2, with D perhaps TRBD1 (5 bases). Per germline, CDR1 LGHDT and CDR2 YNNKEL (reference sequence). V was shortened by 0 bases and J by 7 bases, with 18 bases between the two germline ends. The CDR3 has 17 residues. CDR3 coding DNA: TGTGCCAGCAGCCAAGATGACAGCCCCCTAGGGTTCGGGGAGCTGTTTTTT. It is translated as CASSQDDSPLGFGELFF.

The CDR3 DNA sequence: TGTGCCAGCACACCGGACTGGTCGAGCTCTGGAAACACCATATATTTT. Translation: CASTPDWSSSGNTIYF. The chain links TRBV7-9 to TRBJ1-3; D unclear. Germline V lookup: CDR1 SEHNR, CDR2 FQNEAQ (reference sequence). The CDR3 is 16 amino acids. Trimming cost V 7 bases and J 0 bases, with 16 bases left between them. The whole variable domain, filled in from reference TRBV7-9 and TRBJ1-3, reads DTGVSQNPRHKITKRGQNVTFRCDPISEHNRLYWYRQTLGQGPEFLTYFQNEAQLEKSRLLSDRFSAERPKGSFSTLEIQRTEQGDSAMYLCASTPDWSSSGNTIYFGEGSWLTVV.

The V and J genes are TRBV7-2 and TRBJ1-4; possible D gene TRBD1, 5 bases. From germline, CDR1 is SGHTA and CDR2 FQGNSA. This CDR3 spans 15 amino acids. With 2 bases removed from V and 5 bases from J, the gap between germline ends came to 12 bases. The CDR3 region has the DNA TGTGCCAGCAGCTTATCGACAGAGAACAATGAAAAACTGTTTTTT. This encodes CASSLSTENNEKLFF.

This chain joins TRBV4-3 and TRBJ2-1, with TRBD2 matching over 9 bases. The CDR3 loop spans 18 amino acids. Germline V gene lookup returns CDR1 LGHNA and CDR2 YSLEER. With V trimmed by 0 bases and J by 8 bases, 14 bases remained unmatched. CDR3: CASSQEDFRAGGLYEQFF. The CDR3, as DNA: TGCGCCAGCAGCCAAGAGGATTTCCGAGCGGGAGGACTCTATGAGCAGTTCTTC.

The V and J genes are TRBV2 and TRBJ1-2, with a tentative D call TRBD1 (5 bases). V was shortened by 7 bases and J by 0 bases, with 9 bases between the two germline ends. This CDR3 region has 13 residues. The V gene's germline CDR1 is SNHLY and CDR2 FYNNEI. This chain's CDR3 is CASNAGTNYGYTF. The CDR3 DNA reads TGTGCCAGCAATGCAGGGACTAACTATGGCTACACCTTC.

V and J are TRBV9 and TRBJ2-2, with 9 bases fitting TRBD2. The CDR3 is 15 residues long. Germline V gives CDR1 SGDLS, CDR2 YYNGEE. The V and J ends lost 0 bases and 7 bases, in that order; junction bases with no gene match: 4. CDR3 nucleotides: TGTGCCAGCAGCGTAGTAGCGGGAGATAGCGGGGAGCTGTTTTTT. It yields the protein CASSVVAGDSGELFF.

V usage is TRBV10-2 and J usage is TRBJ2-7; D gene uncertain. Germline V lookup: CDR1 WSHSY, CDR2 SAAADI. The V gene lost 6 bases and the J gene lost 3 bases, with 9 bases spanning the gap. The CDR3 runs to 12 residues. For the CDR3, the DNA is TGCGCCAGCAGCTTCACAGTCTACGAGCAGTACTTC. This sequence encodes CASSFTVYEQYF.

In this sample, this clone turned up a few times. The chain employs TRBV10-1 and TRBJ1-6; D possibly corresponds to TRBD1 (6 bases). The germline V gene encodes CDR1 WNHNN and CDR2 SYGVQD (reference sequence). Trimming cost V 7 bases and J 9 bases, with 13 bases left between them. The CDR3 is made up of 13 amino acids. CDR3 region: CASKTGSPSPLHF. The DNA of the CDR3 is TGCGCCAGCAAAACAGGGTCCCCTTCACCCCTCCACTTT.

This chain's CDR3 is CASSWRTGGVDEQYF. DNA for the CDR3: TGCGCCAGCAGCTGGAGGACAGGGGGAGTGGACGAGCAGTACTTC. The V call is TRBV5-1, the J call TRBJ2-7; TRBD1 matches 10 bases. This CDR3 contains 15 residues. The ends lost 3 bases at V and 5 bases at J; junction bases unmatched: 8. CDR1 and CDR2 (germline): SGHRS, YFSETQ.

This clone was counted once. The V and J genes are TRBV15 and TRBJ2-1; the D gene is possibly TRBD1 (5 bases). The CDR3 is 17 residues long. The ends were cut back, 0 bases at V and 4 bases at J, with 16 bases in the middle. CDR1 LNHNV and CDR2 YYDKDF come from the germline V gene (reference sequence). The CDR3 bases are TGTGCCACCAGCAGAGATGTTGGTATACAGGAGTACAATGAGCAGTTCTTC. It encodes CATSRDVGIQEYNEQFF.